This TCR beta chain was obtained from a study of blood T cells in healthy people across ages. V gave up 5 bases and J gave up 6 bases; unmatched junction bases: 14. The CDR3 sequence is 15 residues long. Looked up from germline, CDR1 is DFQATT and CDR2 is SNEGSKA (reference sequence). A J-beta primer mix and a sample-barcoded 5' primer were used in a second PCR of roughly 6 to 11 cycles. Each CDR3 protein gets one entry after TCRdb re-called the 5' RACE reads with MiXCR. This sample has hundreds of thousands of distinct CDR3 sequences, with around 45% found just once. This clonotype has only one observation. Its specificity is not known. Whole-study results and caveats: Naive CD4+ cells and diversity were both higher in long-lived donors than in aged donors. Strongly correlated with naive T cell percentage was TCR beta diversity.

This receptor was obtained from an older woman in good health. The sequenced sample was blood. This chain uses TRBV20-1 with TRBJ2-5, with TRBD2 matching 8 bases. The CDR3 sequence: CSAPLAGLVGQTQYF. In nucleotides, the CDR3 is TGCAGTGCTCCCCTGGCGGGACTAGTTGGGCAGACCCAGTACTTC.